The next 29 T cell receptor beta chains were all read from a single sample in a study of CD8+ T cells in alopecia areata. Described treatment: oral pan-JAK inhibitor, 5-10 mg twice daily. Reverse transcription of extracted RNA yielded cDNA, which provided the sequencing template. Generated by immunoSEQ multiplex PCR, the TCRdb table keeps only in-frame clones and is missing some. The sample holds some 96,000 clones, around 55% seen once. Sequences were derived from CD8+ T cells sorted from blood, sampled at week 4, from a patient treated with tofacitinib. These receptors all stem from a human donor with alopecia areata.

With regard to this clone: One junction end disagrees with the germline gene, perhaps due to a read error. The V call is TRBV15, the J call TRBJ2-3, with TRBD1 as a possible D gene (7 bases). This CDR3 is 16 amino acids long. The germline CDR1 and CDR2 sequences are LNHNV and YYDKDF (reference sequence). The CDR3 nucleotides read TGTGCCACCAGCAGAGATGCCCAGGGGGGCACAGATACACAGTGTTTT. Its protein product is CATSRDAQGGTDTQCF.

This clone was counted a few times. The chain employs TRBV2 and TRBJ1-1, with a tentative D call TRBD1 (5 bases). The CDR3 loop spans 15 amino acids. V was shortened by 3 bases and J by 1 base, with 12 bases between the two germline ends. The germline gives CDR1 SNHLY, CDR2 FYNNEI. DNA for the CDR3: TGTGCCAGCAGTGAGGCAGGGAATAGGAACACTGAAGCTTTCTTT. Translated: CASSEAGNRNTEAFF.

The chain carries TRBV9 and TRBJ2-7, with 9 bases lining up with TRBD1. Germline V lookup: CDR1 SGDLS, CDR2 YYNGEE. The CDR3 is made up of 15 amino acids. The J segment lost 4 bases and the V segment lost 0 bases, leaving 5 bases of the junction unmatched. CDR3 in amino acids: CASSVGGTGSYEQYF. CDR3 sequence (DNA): TGTGCCAGCAGCGTAGGAGGGACAGGGTCTTACGAGCAGTACTTC.

The rearrangement links TRBV27 to TRBJ2-5; 7 bases align to TRBD2. Per the germline V gene, CDR1 is MNHEY and CDR2 is SMNVEV (reference sequence). CDR3 length: 15 residues. V shed 4 bases and J 1 base; nucleotides not matched to a gene: 6. The CDR3 protein is CASSSLAERQETQYF. The CDR3, as DNA: TGTGCCAGCAGTTCGCTAGCGGAACGCCAAGAGACCCAGTACTTC.

This clone was detected only a few times. This chain connects TRBV7-2 to TRBJ1-4; D is possibly TRBD1 (5 bases). V was cut by 3 bases and J by 0 bases, with 8 bases left in between. The CDR3 runs 15 residues. Germline values: CDR1 SGHTA, CDR2 FQGNSA. The CDR3 DNA is TGTGCCAGCAGCTTTACACAGGCAACTAATGAAAAACTGTTTTTT. As protein: CASSFTQATNEKLFF.

The CDR3 loop is CASRKRAGRIAASTDTQYF. In nucleotides, the CDR3 is TGTGCCAGTCGGAAGCGGGCAGGGCGAATAGCGGCTAGCACAGATACGCAGTATTTT. The chain employs TRBV28 and TRBJ2-3, with D possibly being TRBD2 (6 bases). The ends were cut back, 9 bases at V and 0 bases at J, with 28 bases in the middle. This CDR3 is 19 amino acids long. Germline assignment: CDR1 MDHEN and CDR2 SYDVKM.

This clone occurred a few times. The V call is TRBV9, the J call TRBJ2-6, with D hard to call. The CDR3 is 16 amino acids. The V end lost 0 bases, the J end lost 0 bases, and 7 bases lay between the germline ends. Germline V lookup: CDR1 SGDLS, CDR2 YYNGEE. CDR3 loop: CASSVDFDSGANVLTF. CDR3 bases: TGTGCCAGCAGCGTAGACTTTGACTCTGGGGCCAACGTCCTGACTTTC. The full variable domain, with the rest looked up from reference TRBV9 and TRBJ2-6, is DSGVTQTPKHLITATGQRVTLRCSPRSGDLSVYWYQQSLDQGLQFLIQYYNGEERAKGNILERFSAQQFPDLHSELNLSSLELGDSALYFCASSVDFDSGANVLTFGAGSRLTVL.

This clone has just a few counts. The V gene is TRBV5-4, the J gene TRBJ1-2; D perhaps matches TRBD1 (5 bases). Trimming left V 0 bases short and J 4 bases short, with 16 bases between. CDR1 and CDR2 (germline): SGHNT, YYREEE (reference sequence). The CDR3 consists of 16 residues. CDR3 coding DNA: TGTGCCAGCAGCTTGGATGGGGGTATGGAAGGCTATGGCTACACCTTC. This translates into CASSLDGGMEGYGYTF. Full variable domain (remainder filled in from reference TRBV5-4 and TRBJ1-2): ETGVTQSPTHLIKTRGQQVTLRCSSQSGHNTVSWYQQALGQGPQFIFQYYREEENGRGNFPPRFSGLQFPNYSSELNVNALELDDSALYLCASSLDGGMEGYGYTFGSGTRLTVV.

There are a few counts of this clone. CDR3 in DNA: TGTGCCAGCAGCCTCCGGGACCAATTCTACGAGCAGTACTTC. It yields the protein CASSLRDQFYEQYF. The V call is TRBV13, the J call TRBJ2-7; D may be TRBD1 or TRBD2 (5 bases each). Trimming took 5 bases from V and 3 from J, leaving 14 bases between them. This CDR3 has 14 residues. From germline, CDR1 is PRHDT and CDR2 FYEKMQ (reference sequence).

This clone was seen more than once but under ten times. V gene TRBV28 combines with J gene TRBJ1-2, with D tentatively TRBD1 (5 bases). In germline, CDR1 is MDHEN, CDR2 SYDVKM. This CDR3 has 16 amino acids. Trimming left V 2 bases short and J 0 bases short, with 13 bases between. The CDR3 spells CASSLDSLTSNYGYTF. CDR3 in DNA: TGTGCCAGCAGTTTAGACAGTCTTACGTCTAACTATGGCTACACCTTC.

V usage is TRBV11-2 and J usage is TRBJ2-1, with 8 bases identical to TRBD2. Per the germline V gene, CDR1 is SGHAT and CDR2 is FQNNGV. The trim removed 0 bases at V and 4 bases at J, leaving 5 bases unmatched. This CDR3 region has 16 residues. The CDR3 region has the DNA TGTGCCAGCAGCTTAGATTGGTTAGCGGGGTACAATGAGCAGTTCTTC. As protein: CASSLDWLAGYNEQFF. The full variable domain, rest sourced from reference TRBV11-2 and TRBJ2-1, is EAGVAQSPRYKIIEKRQSVAFWCNPISGHATLYWYQQILGQGPKLLIQFQNNGVVDDSQLPKDRFSAERLKGVDSTLKIQPAKLEDSAVYLCASSLDWLAGYNEQFFGPGTRLTVL.

Concerning this clone: One base away lies a much larger clone, so this may be a sequencing read error. The sample contains more than one DNA sequence encoding this CDR3. The chain links TRBV4-1 to TRBJ2-6; D could derive from TRBD1 or TRBD2 (6 bases each). CDR3 length: 14 amino acids. V gave up 4 bases and J gave up 4 bases, with 8 bases separating them. Germline CDR1 and CDR2: MGHRA and YSYEKL. This CDR3 is CASSPGAGANVLTF. The CDR3 DNA sequence: TGCGCCAGCAGCCCGGGGGCAGGGGCCAACGTCCTGACTTTC.

Turning to this clone: Likely a read error: the CDR3 ends without its conserved phenylalanine or tryptophan. The limits of the CDR3 on the DNA are not certain, so only TCRdb's listed CDR3 is given. The chain employs TRBV2 and TRBJ2-7. The CDR3 contains 9 residues when both ends are counted. Germline CDR1 and CDR2: SNHLY and FYNNEI. CDR3 sequence reads: CASSAGPLG.

The chain recombines TRBV25-1 with TRBJ2-2, with 7 bases matching TRBD1. There are 16 residues in the CDR3. Germline CDR1 is MGHDK and CDR2 is SYGVNS. V was pared by 3 bases and J by 3 bases, with 7 bases of the junction left unmatched. The chain's CDR3 is CASSDLGQEYTGELFF. As DNA, the CDR3 is TGTGCCAGCAGTGATCTTGGACAGGAATACACCGGGGAGCTGTTTTTT. Full variable domain (remainder filled in from reference TRBV25-1 and TRBJ2-2): EADIYQTPRYLVIGTGKKITLECSQTMGHDKMYWYQQDPGMELHLIHYSYGVNSTEKGDLSSESTVSRIRTEHFPLTLESARPSHTSQYLCASSDLGQEYTGELFFGEGSRLTVL.

The J gene is TRBJ2-1, the V gene TRBV6-5; 8 bases line up with TRBD2. Trimming took 5 bases from V and 5 from J; bases not matched to a gene: 5. This CDR3 is 14 amino acids long. Germline CDR1 and CDR2: MNHEY and SVGAGI. CDR3 sequence: CASSRGTRDNEQFF. The DNA for the CDR3 is TGTGCCAGCAGTCGCGGGACTAGGGACAATGAGCAGTTCTTC.

This clone was detected once. CDR3 sequence: CASRFSGKSNEQFF. The DNA for the CDR3 is TGTGCCAGCAGGTTTAGCGGGAAAAGCAATGAGCAGTTCTTC. The chain carries TRBV5-4 and TRBJ2-1; 8 nucleotides match TRBD2. Germline V gene data show CDR1 as SGHNT and CDR2 as YYREEE (reference sequence). V lost 5 bases to trimming and J lost 6 bases; unmatched junction nucleotides: 7. The CDR3 contains 14 residues.

Only a few counts were recorded for this clone. The chain carries TRBV15 and TRBJ2-7; the D is unclear. The germline V gene encodes CDR1 LNHNV and CDR2 YYDKDF (reference sequence). The length of the CDR3 is 11 residues. Trimming cost V 3 bases and J 4 bases, with 4 bases left between them. CDR3 protein: CATSSGYEQYF. DNA of the CDR3: TGTGCCACCAGCAGCGGGTACGAGCAGTACTTC.

The chain recombines TRBV27 with TRBJ2-2; D is unclear. The CDR3 is 13 amino acids. Germline V gene sequence: CDR1 MNHEY, CDR2 SMNVEV (reference sequence). The germline V and J ends were trimmed by 3 bases and 4 bases, with 6 bases remaining between them. The CDR3 loop reads CASSFYGTGELFF. CDR3 nucleotide sequence: TGTGCCAGCAGTTTCTACGGCACCGGGGAGCTGTTTTTT.

The DNA of the CDR3 is TGCAGTGCTAGAGAGGGAGGTGAGCAGTTCTTC. Translated, it gives CSAREGGEQFF. The gene calls are TRBV20-1 and TRBJ2-1; a weak D match, TRBD2 (6 bases). The germline V gene has CDR1 DFQATT and CDR2 SNEGSKA (reference sequence). CDR3 size: 11 residues. V shed 0 bases and J shed 9 bases, with 6 bases lying between them.

Written as DNA, the CDR3 is TGTGCCAGCAGACTAAGCGGGGGGATCTACAATGAGCAGTTCTTC. This encodes CASRLSGGIYNEQFF. The rearrangement links TRBV11-1 to TRBJ2-1, with 9 nucleotides matching TRBD2. Germline assignment: CDR1 SGHAT and CDR2 FQDESV (reference sequence). Trimming took 6 bases from V and 3 from J; bases not matched to a gene: 6. The CDR3 is 15 amino acids.

This clone occurred a few times. V gene TRBV5-4 combines with J gene TRBJ2-5; 8 positions match TRBD1. Trimming removed 3 bases from V and 4 bases from J; junction bases left unmatched: 8. This CDR3 comprises 15 residues. Germline CDR1 SGHNT, CDR2 YYREEE (reference sequence). The CDR3 region is CASSSIDRGGETQYF. In nucleotides, the CDR3 is TGTGCCAGCAGCTCAATAGACAGGGGCGGAGAGACCCAGTACTTC.

This clone was observed a few times. The J gene is TRBJ2-7, the V gene TRBV7-9, with D tentatively TRBD1 or TRBD2 (5 bases each). V lost 1 base and J 12 bases, leaving 10 bases between the germline ends. The CDR3 is 11 residues long. CDR1 and CDR2 (germline): SEHNR, FQNEAQ (reference sequence). CDR3 DNA: TGTGCCAGCAGCTTAGACGGGGCCCGGTACTTC. Its protein is CASSLDGARYF.

V and J are TRBV5-1 and TRBJ1-2; no definite D call. V lost 2 bases to trimming and J lost 6 bases, with 11 bases between them. The CDR3 covers 13 residues. Germline CDR1 and CDR2: SGHRS and YFSETQ. CDR3 sequence (DNA): TGCGCCAGCAGCTTCCCCGATAGCGATGGCTACACCTTC. It yields the protein CASSFPDSDGYTF.

The chain employs TRBV5-6 and TRBJ1-1; D remains unclear. Germline V gene data show CDR1 as SGHDT and CDR2 as YYEEEE. V was clipped by 4 bases and J by 1 base, with 11 bases between them. The CDR3 totals 14 residues. The CDR3 region has the DNA TGTGCCAGCAGCCTGGATGGTGGGAACACTGAAGCTTTCTTT. Encoded protein: CASSLDGGNTEAFF.

This clone was recorded a few times. This chain joins TRBV9 and TRBJ2-1; D unclear. CDR3 length equals 13 residues. V gave up 2 bases and J gave up 7 bases, with 10 bases separating them. Germline V lookup: CDR1 SGDLS, CDR2 YYNGEE. The chain's CDR3 is CASSVLGMNEQFF. CDR3 bases: TGTGCCAGCAGCGTTCTAGGGATGAATGAGCAGTTCTTC.

The rearrangement uses TRBV7-9 and TRBJ2-7; the match to TRBD2 covers 8 bases. Looked up from germline, CDR1 is SEHNR and CDR2 is FQNEAQ (reference sequence). The V gene end was trimmed by 5 bases and the J gene end by 4 bases; junction bases not matched to a gene: 13. The CDR3 length is 16 residues. Written as DNA, the CDR3 is TGTGCCAGCAGCGACGTTACACGGAGCGGGAGTTACGAGCAGTACTTC. Amino acids: CASSDVTRSGSYEQYF.

This clone was detected only a few times. The V call is TRBV4-3, the J call TRBJ1-1, with 7 bases lining up with TRBD1. CDR1 LGHNA and CDR2 YSLEER come from the germline V gene. CDR3 length: 15 amino acids. The ends lost 6 bases at V and 5 bases at J; junction bases unmatched: 12. CDR3 DNA: TGCGCCAGCAGGACTGAAACAGGGGCCGGTACTGAAGCTTTCTTT. Its protein is CASRTETGAGTEAFF.

As regards this clone: Distinct nucleotide sequences in the sample also encode this CDR3. The rearrangement links TRBV29-1 to TRBJ2-5, with D perhaps matching TRBD1 or TRBD2 (5 bases each). Trimming cost V 7 bases and J 2 bases, with 14 bases left between them. Germline CDR1 reads SQVTM; CDR2 reads ANQGSEA. There are 13 residues in the CDR3. The CDR3 nucleotides are TGCAGCGCCCCCGGGACGGAGCAAGAGACCCAGTACTTC. Translation gives CSAPGTEQETQYF.

The chain employs TRBV30 and TRBJ1-1; a weak D match, TRBD1 (5 bases). CDR1 is GTSNPN, CDR2 SVGIG, per germline (reference sequence). This CDR3 contains 15 residues. Trimming cost V 4 bases and J 1 base, with 16 bases left between them. CDR3 nucleotide sequence: TGTGCCTGGAAGAGATCGCCGACAGCGAACACTGAAGCTTTCTTT. This gives the protein CAWKRSPTANTEAFF.